This T cell receptor beta chain stems from a study of OX40 agonist ivuxolimab in advanced cancers. At the level of the study: While on treatment, patients had intravenous ivuxolimab at 0.01 to 10 mg/kg every 2 weeks. Notes on the study in general: The study observed clonal expansion of CD4+ and CD8+ blood T cells by week 6 at 0.1 to 3.0 mg/kg.

Using immunoSEQ multiplex PCR, the repertoire was profiled, and TCRdb retains in-frame clones only, with some absent. The sample records 70,000 or so clones, more than 75% being singletons. A word on this clone: Its antigen is not known.

The CDR3 has 18 residues. CDR1 SGHAT and CDR2 FQDESV come from the germline V gene (reference sequence). V was pared by 2 bases and J by 0 bases, with 14 bases between. This TCR was sampled from an adult with an advanced solid tumor such as melanoma, head and neck, liver or kidney cancer. The V gene is TRBV11-1, the J gene TRBJ2-6; D gene uncertain. Sequencing was performed on CD4+ or CD8+ T cells sorted from blood, taken in a trial of the OX40 agonist ivuxolimab. The CDR3 DNA reads as TGTGCCAGCAGCTTACCAGTTCGTTATCCCTCTGGGGCCAACGTCCTGACTTTC. This translates into CASSLPVRYPSGANVLTF.